This T cell receptor beta chain comes out of a study of CD8 T cells in ankylosing spondylitis. In germline, CDR1 is SNHLY, CDR2 FYNNEI. Trimming removed 0 bases at V and 1 base at J, with 12 bases between. The CDR3 has 16 residues. This clonotype was detected a few times. Its antigen is not identified. Study-wide results and limits: Within ankylosing spondylitis blood, a TCR beta motif made up of eight or nine highly homologous variants appeared to be characteristic.

Quantitative 5'-RACE with molecular barcodes was used to make the TCR beta libraries. TCRdb independently ran MiXCR on the 5' RACE reads; one entry per CDR3 protein. The repertoire consists of roughly 470,000 distinct CDR3 sequences, with approximately 26% occurring once and the leading ten covering about 0.92%. This receptor was taken from a male donor with ankylosing spondylitis. Sample: blood, either unsorted or a sorted T cell fraction (not recorded which). The chain uses TRBV2 and TRBJ1-1; D call uncertain. DNA of the CDR3: TGTGCCAGCAGTGAAGCGCTTCGTCAAAGGAACACTGAAGCTTTCTTT. As protein: CASSEALRQRNTEAFF.